The sequence of this TCR beta chain was determined in a study of T cell responses to AZD1222 COVID-19 vaccine. The CDR3 loop spans 15 amino acids. Germline CDR1 MRHNA, CDR2 SNTAGT. Trimming stripped 6 bases from V and 2 bases from J, with 11 bases between. TCRdb keeps only in-frame clones here, not all; method: immunoSEQ multiplex PCR. The table includes tens of thousands of clones, about 88% detected once. The specimen comprised peripheral blood, sampled on day 0 of AZD1222 vaccination. The TCR was taken from an adult in good health. V usage is TRBV6-4 and J usage is TRBJ2-6; tentatively, D is TRBD1 (5 bases). DNA of the CDR3: TGTGCCAGCAGCCAGGGAACGACTGGGGCCAACGTCCTGACTTTC. Encoded protein: CASSQGTTGANVLTF.